What follows are 14 T cell receptor beta chains derived from one specimen sequenced in a study of blood T cell repertoires in COVID-19. Profiling relied on immunoSEQ multiplex PCR, and the TCRdb table lists in-frame clones only, not all of them. The sample lists about 260,000 clones, around four fifths occurring once. The sample was peripheral blood. Receptors originate from a man aged 60 to 69 with acute or convalescent COVID-19.

This clone turned up a few times. The chain recombines TRBV27 with TRBJ1-5; weak D call: TRBD1 (5 bases). The CDR3 has 16 residues. The germline gives CDR1 MNHEY, CDR2 SMNVEV (reference sequence). The V and J ends lost 6 bases and 0 bases respectively, with 15 bases between them. CDR3 nucleotides: TGTGCCAGCAGCTCTGGGGGGTCACTTAGCAATCAGCCCCAGCATTTT. Its translation: CASSSGGSLSNQPQHF.

This chain joins TRBV29-1 and TRBJ1-5; possibly TRBD1 for D (5 bases). Trimming shortened V by 6 bases and J by 12 bases, and 15 bases separated the two germline ends. In germline, CDR1 is SQVTM, CDR2 ANQGSEA. The CDR3 consists of 11 residues. The CDR3 sequence is CSVPGGRFQHF. As DNA, the CDR3 is TGCAGCGTCCCCGGGGGTAGGTTCCAGCATTTT.

The chain employs TRBV5-1 and TRBJ1-1; 8 bases fit TRBD1. J gave up 1 base and V 4 bases, and 6 bases lay outside the gene matches. This CDR3 contains 15 residues. Per the germline V gene, CDR1 is SGHRS and CDR2 is YFSETQ. The DNA for the CDR3 is TGCGCCAGCAGCGCTTCAGGGGGCGGGAACACTGAAGCTTTCTTT. Its translation: CASSASGGGNTEAFF.

DNA for the CDR3: TGTGCCACCAGTGGAGGCAGATCGGACGAGCAGTACTTC. It codes for CATSGGRSDEQYF. V usage is TRBV24-1 and J usage is TRBJ2-7, with D unresolved. Germline V gives CDR1 KGHDR, CDR2 SFDVKD. This CDR3 has 13 amino acids. The ends were cut back, 5 bases at V and 5 bases at J, with 12 bases in the middle.

V is TRBV27 and J is TRBJ1-2; 7 positions match TRBD1. The CDR3 is made up of 14 amino acids. V shed 6 bases, J shed 3 bases, and the junction held 7 bases outside the gene matches. Germline CDR1 reads MNHEY; CDR2 reads SMNVEV (reference sequence). Here the CDR3 reads CASRGTVSYYGYTF. CDR3 DNA: TGTGCCAGCAGAGGGACAGTCAGCTACTATGGCTACACCTTC.

The chain couples TRBV6-6 to TRBJ2-3; 13 nucleotides line up with TRBD2. The CDR3 runs 15 residues. CDR1 and CDR2 from the germline V gene are MNHNY and SVGAGI (reference sequence). V lost 9 bases and J lost 3; bases outside the gene matches: 6. As DNA, the CDR3 is TGTGCCAGTTCCACGGGACTAGCGGGGACAGATACGCAGTATTTT. It is translated as CASSTGLAGTDTQYF.

The rearrangement joins TRBV27 to TRBJ2-7; 10 bases map to TRBD1. From germline, CDR1 is MNHEY and CDR2 SMNVEV (reference sequence). The J segment lost 6 bases and the V segment lost 4 bases, leaving 6 bases of the junction unmatched. This CDR3 has 14 residues. The CDR3 sequence: CASSWGQGLIEQYF. The CDR3 bases are TGTGCCAGCAGTTGGGGACAGGGGCTCATCGAGCAGTACTTC.

This clone was seen just once. The rearrangement links TRBV27 to TRBJ2-7; TRBD1 matches 8 bases. V dropped 5 bases and J dropped 5; count of bases not matched to a gene: 11. The CDR3 runs to 15 residues. Germline loops: CDR1 MNHEY, CDR2 SMNVEV (reference sequence). Here the CDR3 reads CASSLPAAGGHEQYF. The CDR3 coding sequence is TGTGCCAGCAGTCTGCCCGCGGCAGGGGGCCACGAGCAGTACTTC.

The chain links TRBV27 to TRBJ1-5; TRBD1 matches 7 bases. The CDR3 loop spans 15 amino acids. The V and J ends lost 4 bases and 7 bases, in that order; junction bases with no gene match: 10. Germline loops: CDR1 MNHEY, CDR2 SMNVEV (reference sequence). In nucleotides, the CDR3 is TGTGCCAGCAGTTCCACCCCCGACAGGGACCAGCCCCAGCATTTT. This encodes CASSSTPDRDQPQHF.

This chain links TRBV25-1 with TRBJ2-7, with a weak D call TRBD2 (5 bases). Trimming pared 5 bases from V and 2 bases from J, leaving 13 bases between. This CDR3 has 14 residues. From germline, CDR1 is MGHDK and CDR2 SYGVNS. CDR3 DNA sequence: TGTGCCAGCAGTCCTGGACTGCCCGCCTACGAGCAGTACTTC. Protein: CASSPGLPAYEQYF.

The chain carries TRBV28 and TRBJ2-3; TRBD2 is a possible D gene (6 bases). In germline, CDR1 is MDHEN, CDR2 SYDVKM. CDR3 length: 16 amino acids. V lost 6 bases and J lost 4, with 20 bases in between. Written as DNA, the CDR3 is TGTGCCAGCAGCCTGCTAGCCGGGAGCCCCCCAGATACGCAGTATTTT. Residues: CASSLLAGSPPDTQYF.

On this clone: It is unclear where the CDR3 begins or ends on the DNA, so no DNA is shown, and the CDR3 is as TCRdb lists it. The rearrangement links TRBV6-5 to TRBJ2-3; the table assigns TRBD2, which was not confirmed against the DNA. Germline V gives CDR1 MNHEY, CDR2 SVGAGI. Termini included, the CDR3 measures 14 amino acids. CDR3 sequence reads: CASSSSTVMDTQYF.

J is TRBJ2-7 and V is TRBV29-1, with 7 bases matching TRBD1. J was trimmed by 5 bases and V by 5 bases; bases with no gene match: 6. There are 12 residues in the CDR3. The germline V gene encodes CDR1 SQVTM and CDR2 ANQGSEA. The CDR3 spells CSVHRGRDEQYF. The CDR3, as DNA: TGCAGCGTTCACAGGGGACGTGACGAGCAGTACTTC.

This clone was picked up a small number of times. CDR3 DNA: TGTGCCAGTAGACGGGGGGGCAATCAGCCCCAGCATTTT. Protein product: CASRRGGNQPQHF. The chain employs TRBV19 and TRBJ1-5, with a weak D call TRBD1 (5 bases). The CDR3 extends over 13 amino acids. Trimming stripped 6 bases from V and 2 bases from J, with 8 bases between. CDR1 LNHDA and CDR2 SQIVND come from the germline V gene (reference sequence).